Listed below are T cell receptor beta chains from one sample, sequenced in a study of T cell changes during pregnancy in multiple sclerosis. Sequenced by immunoSEQ multiplex PCR; TCRdb stores in-frame clones only, minus some. The sample lists around 86,000 clones; roughly 91% were seen once. The sequences come from peripheral blood, collected in the first trimester of pregnancy. The source is a female donor with multiple sclerosis, enrolled in a pregnancy study. Both conserved end residues are part of each CDR3. A D gene is named only where the DNA matches it firmly. Size values are once, few and many counts, or a class for expanded clones, and some rows have none.

J gene	clone size	D gene	V gene	CDR3 length	CDR3 DNA	CDR3 protein
TRBJ2-7	-	-	TRBV14	15	TGTGCCAGCAGCCAAGAGCCCCTAAGCTCCTACGAGCAGTACTTC	CASSQEPLSSYEQYF
TRBJ1-2	few	TRBD1	TRBV19	13	TGTGCCAGTAGTACTTCGGACAGGTATGGCTACACCTTC	CASSTSDRYGYTF
TRBJ2-7	-	-	TRBV14	12	TGTGCCAGCAGCCAAACAGGGTACGAGCAGTACTTC	CASSQTGYEQYF
TRBJ2-7	-	TRBD1	TRBV2	13	TGTGCCACCTTGGGACAGGACTCCTACGAGCAGTACTTC	CATLGQDSYEQYF
TRBJ1-1	-	TRBD1	TRBV5-1	17	TGCGCCAGCAGCCCTAGACAGGGGACCCTTTTGGGCACTGAAGCTTTCTTT	CASSPRQGTLLGTEAFF
TRBJ2-2	-	-	TRBV2	13	TGTGCCAGCAGTGACCCCGCGACCGGGGAGCTGTTTTTT	CASSDPATGELFF
TRBJ2-7	-	TRBD1	TRBV6-5	15	TGTGCCAGCAGGTCCCCGGGACAGGGGGCCTACGAGCAGTACTTC	CASRSPGQGAYEQYF
TRBJ2-3	few	TRBD1	TRBV18	15	TGTGCCAGCTCAAGGACAGGGAAAACCCTAGATACGCAGTATTTT	CASSRTGKTLDTQYF
TRBJ1-4	-	-	TRBV28	16	TGTGCCAGCACTTCCAATCGGGTCATTAGGTGGGAAAAACTGTTTTTT	CASTSNRVIRWEKLFF
TRBJ1-2	-	-	TRBV15	14	TGTGCCACCAGCAGAGATTCGTATAACTATGGCTACACCTTC	CATSRDSYNYGYTF
TRBJ2-1	-	TRBD1	TRBV27	14	TGTGCCAGCAGGGGGGACAGCTCCTACAATGAGCAGTTCTTC	CASRGDSSYNEQFF
TRBJ2-5	-	TRBD1	TRBV7-2	16	TGTGCCAGCAGCTTCTCCCGGACAGGGGCCCGGGAGACCCAGTACTTC	CASSFSRTGARETQYF
TRBJ1-1	-	-	TRBV27	15	TGTGCCAGCAGTTCCGTGTCGGGGGGCAACACTGAAGCTTTCTTT	CASSSVSGGNTEAFF
TRBJ2-1	-	-	TRBV7-9	14	TGTGCCAGCAGCCAAGGGGCTGCGAGCAATGAGCAGTTCTTC	CASSQGAASNEQFF
TRBJ2-1	-	-	TRBV27	16	TGTGCCAGCGCCACCTTGGGGGGGGCCGCCTACAATGAGCAGTTCTTC	CASATLGGAAYNEQFF
TRBJ2-7	-	TRBD1	TRBV28	16	TGTGCCAGCATTAATAATATAGGGACAGGGTTCTACGAGCAGTACTTC	CASINNIGTGFYEQYF
TRBJ1-1	-	-	TRBV11-2	16	TGTGCCAGCAGACGTCCGGGACTCAAGACGAACACTGAAGCTTTCTTT	CASRRPGLKTNTEAFF
TRBJ2-3	-	-	TRBV29-1	18	TGCAGCGTTCCGAGACAGAAGATCTCTCCACCTAGCACAGATACGCAGTATTTT	CSVPRQKISPPSTDTQYF
TRBJ2-5	-	TRBD1	TRBV4-2	13	TGTGCCAGCAGCTGGGGACAGGGAGAGACCCAGTACTTC	CASSWGQGETQYF
TRBJ2-7	-	-	TRBV6-1	14	TGTGCCAGCAGTGTCCCCAGGGATTCCTACGAGCAGTACTTC	CASSVPRDSYEQYF
TRBJ1-2	-	TRBD1	TRBV2	13	TGTGCCAGCAATACAGGGGACGGCTATGGCTACACCTTC	CASNTGDGYGYTF
TRBJ1-1	-	TRBD1	TRBV20-1	11	TGCAGTGCTAGGACAGGGGCTGAAGCTTTCTTT	CSARTGAEAFF
TRBJ2-1	-	-	TRBV7-2	16	TGTGCCAGCAGCGGTCAGGGGGGACTGGTCTACAATGAGCAGTTCTTC	CASSGQGGLVYNEQFF
TRBJ2-1	-	-	TRBV5-1	17	TGCGCCAGCAGCTCATCGCAGGGGATGAAGTACTACAATGAGCAGTTCTTC	CASSSSQGMKYYNEQFF
TRBJ2-4	-	-	TRBV5-8	16	TGTGCCAGCAGCCCCCTCGGGAATTTAGCCAAAAACATTCAGTACTTC	CASSPLGNLAKNIQYF
TRBJ1-1	-	-	TRBV19	13	TGTGCCAGTACCAGCAGGGGAAAAACTGAAGCTTTCTTT	CASTSRGKTEAFF
TRBJ1-1	-	-	TRBV4-3	15	TGCGCCAGCAGCCTCAACAGGGTGGCGAACACTGAAGCTTTCTTT	CASSLNRVANTEAFF
TRBJ1-2	-	-	TRBV11-2	15	TGTGCCAGCAGCTTATCCGTCCCCAGGGACTATGGCTACACCTTC	CASSLSVPRDYGYTF
TRBJ1-2	-	-	TRBV23-1	11	TGCGCCAGCAGTCACCCTAAGAGCTACACCTTC	CASSHPKSYTF
TRBJ2-6	-	TRBD1	TRBV5-1	20	TGCGCCAGCAGCTTTATGACAGGGGGGGTCAGCCCCTCTGGGGCCAACGTCCTGACTTTC	CASSFMTGGVSPSGANVLTF
TRBJ2-1	-	TRBD2	TRBV7-2	14	TGTGCCAGCAGCTCAGGACTAGCGGGGGGGGAGCAGTTCTTC	CASSSGLAGGEQFF
TRBJ2-7	-	-	TRBV19	12	TGTGCCAGTAGTACCTCCTCCTACGAGCAGTACTTC	CASSTSSYEQYF
TRBJ2-2	-	TRBD1	TRBV2	16	TGTGCCAGCAGACCACTCCGGGACAGGCTTTCCGGGGAGCTGTTTTTT	CASRPLRDRLSGELFF
TRBJ2-1	-	TRBD1	TRBV18	13	TGTGCCAGCTCACGACAGGGGGGCAATGAGCAGTTCTTC	CASSRQGGNEQFF
TRBJ1-1	-	-	TRBV28	14	TGTGCCAGCAGTTATCAGGGGTTTGGCACTGAAGCTTTCTTT	CASSYQGFGTEAFF
TRBJ2-3	once	-	TRBV6-1	14	TGTGCCAGCCTTCCGGGATTGAGTACAGATACGCAGTATTTT	CASLPGLSTDTQYF
TRBJ2-2	-	-	TRBV2	13	TGTGCCAGCAGTGAACTGTCGGCCGGGGAGCTGTTTTTT	CASSELSAGELFF
TRBJ2-7	-	TRBD2	TRBV18	14	TGTGCCAGCTCCCGGACTAGCGGGAGCTACGAGCAGTACTTC	CASSRTSGSYEQYF
TRBJ1-2	-	-	TRBV2	16	TGTGCCAGCAGTGAAGCACCCCCTGAGGGAGGCTATGGCTACACCTTC	CASSEAPPEGGYGYTF
TRBJ1-5	-	TRBD1	TRBV7-2	18	TGTGCCAGCAGCCCAGGGGGTTTCGTTAAGGTGGGCAATCAGCCCCAGCATTTT	CASSPGGFVKVGNQPQHF
TRBJ2-2	-	TRBD2	TRBV28	15	TGTGCCAGCAGTATACTTACCGGGAGGACCGGGGAGCTGTTTTTT	CASSILTGRTGELFF
TRBJ1-4	once	TRBD1	TRBV18	14	TGTGCCAGCTCACCACCGCCGGGACAGTTCGAACTGTTTTTT	CASSPPPGQFELFF
TRBJ2-5	-	-	TRBV28	11	TGTGCCGCAAGGGGCCAAGAGACCCAGTACTTC	CAARGQETQYF
TRBJ1-5	-	-	TRBV5-1	13	TGCGCCAGCAGCTTGTACGGAGATCAGCCCCAGCATTTT	CASSLYGDQPQHF
TRBJ2-7	-	TRBD2	TRBV4-1	19	TGCGCCAGCAGCCAAGATACCCCCGCCGGGACTAGAGGTTATTACGAGCAGTACTTC	CASSQDTPAGTRGYYEQYF
TRBJ2-3	-	TRBD2	TRBV7-3	14	TGTGCCAGCAGCTCGCTTGGGGGGGCAGATACGCAGTATTTT	CASSSLGGADTQYF